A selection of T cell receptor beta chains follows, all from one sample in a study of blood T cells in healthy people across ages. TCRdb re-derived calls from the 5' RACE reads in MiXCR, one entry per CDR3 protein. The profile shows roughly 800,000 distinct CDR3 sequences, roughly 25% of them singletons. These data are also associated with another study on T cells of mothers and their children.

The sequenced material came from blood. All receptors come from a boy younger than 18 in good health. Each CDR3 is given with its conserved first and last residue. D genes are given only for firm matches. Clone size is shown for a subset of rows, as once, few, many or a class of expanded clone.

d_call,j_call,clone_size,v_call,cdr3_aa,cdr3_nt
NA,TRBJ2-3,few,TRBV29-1,CSAPGTTDTQYF,TGCAGCGCCCCAGGGACCACAGATACGCAGTATTTT
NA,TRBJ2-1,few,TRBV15,CATSRSSSYNEQFF,TGTGCCACCAGCAGGTCCAGCTCCTACAATGAGCAGTTCTTC
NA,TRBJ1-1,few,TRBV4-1,CASSQSPDNTEAFF,TGCGCCAGCAGCCAATCCCCGGATAACACTGAAGCTTTCTTT
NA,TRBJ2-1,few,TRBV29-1,CSAPGDSYNEQFF,TGCAGCGCCCCAGGGGACTCCTACAATGAGCAGTTCTTC
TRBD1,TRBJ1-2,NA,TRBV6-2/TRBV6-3,CASSYAQLLDRDYGYTF,TGTGCCAGCAGTTACGCCCAACTGCTCGACAGGGACTATGGCTACACCTTC
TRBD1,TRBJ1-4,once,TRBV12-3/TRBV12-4,CASSRDSRPEKLFF,TGTGCCAGCAGTCGGGACAGCCGTCCTGAAAAACTGTTTTTT
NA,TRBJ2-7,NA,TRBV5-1,CASSLAGVGVYEQYF,TGCGCCAGCAGCTTGGCCGGTGTAGGGGTCTACGAGCAGTACTTC
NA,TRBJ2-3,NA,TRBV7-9,CASSLILSPQYF,TGTGCCAGCAGCTTAATTCTCTCTCCGCAGTATTTT
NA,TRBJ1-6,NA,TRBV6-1,CASSPDPNSPLHF,TGTGCCAGCAGTCCGGATCCCAATTCACCCCTCCACTTT
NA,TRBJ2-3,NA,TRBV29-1,CSVEEGLGTDTQYF,TGCAGCGTTGAGGAGGGCCTAGGGACAGATACGCAGTATTTT
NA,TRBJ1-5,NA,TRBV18,CASSTGTLRSNQPQHF,TGTGCCAGCTCAACCGGGACCCTTCGGAGCAATCAGCCCCAGCATTTT
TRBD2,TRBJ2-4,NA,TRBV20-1,CSARGSGSVGYF,TGCAGTGCTAGAGGTAGCGGGAGCGTAGGGTACTTC
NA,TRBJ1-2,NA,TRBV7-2,CASSLEARGYTF,TGTGCCAGCAGCTTAGAGGCACGCGGCTACACCTTC
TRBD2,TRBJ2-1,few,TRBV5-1,CASSLDGGRPGEFF,TGCGCCAGCAGCTTGGATGGCGGGAGGCCCGGTGAGTTCTTC
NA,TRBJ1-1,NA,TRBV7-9,CASTLSHSQTEAFF,TGTGCCAGCACGTTATCGCACAGTCAGACTGAAGCTTTCTTT
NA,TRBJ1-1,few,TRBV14,CASSQEGVNRNTEAFF,TGTGCCAGCAGCCAAGAAGGGGTTAACAGGAACACTGAAGCTTTCTTT
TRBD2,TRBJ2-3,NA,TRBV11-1,CASSLEWWSGGNVDTQYF,TGTGCCAGCAGCTTAGAATGGTGGAGCGGGGGGAACGTGGATACGCAGTATTTT
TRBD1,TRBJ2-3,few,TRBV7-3,CASSVDRGSTQYF,TGTGCCAGCAGTGTAGACAGGGGAAGCACGCAGTATTTT
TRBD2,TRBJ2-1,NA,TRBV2,CASSVAGSSGGSYNEQFF,TGTGCCAGCAGTGTTGCGGGTTCGAGCGGGGGCTCCTACAATGAGCAGTTCTTC
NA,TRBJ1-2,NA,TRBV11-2,CASSLLGGANYGYTF,TGTGCCAGCAGCCTTTTAGGAGGAGCTAACTATGGCTACACCTTC
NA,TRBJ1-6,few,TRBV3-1,CASSQEQGTSPLHF,TGTGCCAGCAGCCAAGAACAGGGAACTTCACCCCTCCACTTT
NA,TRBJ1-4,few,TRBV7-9,CASSLRGPSEEKLFF,TGTGCCAGCAGCTTGCGGGGTCCGTCTGAGGAAAAACTGTTTTTT
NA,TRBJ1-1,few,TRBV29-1,CSTQAYNTEAFF,TGCAGCACACAGGCCTATAACACTGAAGCTTTCTTT
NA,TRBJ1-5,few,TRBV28,CASRSGQFSNQPQHF,TGTGCCAGCAGATCCGGACAGTTTAGCAATCAGCCCCAGCATTTT
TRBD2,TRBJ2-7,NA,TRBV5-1,CASSTGLAGAITYEQYF,TGCGCCAGCAGCACGGGACTAGCGGGAGCTATTACCTACGAGCAGTACTTC
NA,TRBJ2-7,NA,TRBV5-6,CASSFLAYEQYF,TGTGCCAGCAGCTTTCTAGCCTACGAGCAGTACTTC
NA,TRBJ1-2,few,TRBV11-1,CASSSEGFGIEGYGYTF,TGTGCCAGCAGCTCCGAGGGATTCGGGATAGAGGGCTATGGCTACACCTTC
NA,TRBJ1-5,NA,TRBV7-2,CASSLLANNQPQHF,TGTGCCAGCAGCTTACTGGCCAACAATCAGCCCCAGCATTTT
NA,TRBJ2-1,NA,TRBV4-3,CASSQDASVGNEQFF,TGCGCCAGCAGCCAAGACGCTAGCGTAGGCAATGAGCAGTTCTTC
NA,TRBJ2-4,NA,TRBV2,CASTRGGAGKNIQYF,TGTGCCAGCACAAGGGGGGGGGCTGGCAAAAACATTCAGTACTTC
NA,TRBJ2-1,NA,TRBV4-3,CASSQDRGGADYNEQFF,TGCGCCAGCAGCCAAGATCGAGGGGGGGCCGACTACAATGAGCAGTTCTTC
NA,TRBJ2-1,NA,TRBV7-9,CASSPLREAYNEQFF,TGTGCCAGCAGTCCGTTGAGGGAGGCCTACAATGAGCAGTTCTTC
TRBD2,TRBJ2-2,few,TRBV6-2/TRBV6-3,CASSYSMLLLAENTGELFF,TGTGCCAGCAGTTACTCGATGTTGCTACTAGCGGAAAACACCGGGGAGCTGTTTTTT
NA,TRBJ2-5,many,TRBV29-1,CSVPHRSTQETQYF,TGCAGCGTTCCCCACCGTTCAACGCAAGAGACCCAGTACTTC
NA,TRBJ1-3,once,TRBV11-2,CASSLRGGSSSGNTIYF,TGTGCCAGCAGCTTAAGGGGGGGGTCGAGCTCTGGAAACACCATATATTTT
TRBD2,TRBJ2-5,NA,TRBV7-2,CASSLEPSGIEETQYF,TGTGCCAGCAGCTTAGAGCCTAGCGGTATTGAAGAGACCCAGTACTTC
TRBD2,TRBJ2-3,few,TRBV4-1,CASSSLAVNTDTQYF,TGCGCCAGCAGCTCCCTAGCGGTGAACACAGATACGCAGTATTTT
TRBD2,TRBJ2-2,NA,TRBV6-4,CASSPIGTRNTGELFF,TGTGCCAGCAGTCCCATCGGGACTAGAAACACGGGGGAGCTGTTTTTT
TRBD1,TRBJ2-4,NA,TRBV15,CATSKGGESKNIQYF,TGTGCCACCAGCAAAGGGGGCGAGTCCAAAAACATTCAGTACTTC
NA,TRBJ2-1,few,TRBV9,CASSVRPVTDEQFF,TGTGCCAGCAGCGTAAGGCCAGTGACCGATGAGCAGTTCTTC
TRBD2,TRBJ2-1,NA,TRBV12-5,CASGLWREGPKEQFF,TGTGCTAGTGGTTTGTGGCGGGAGGGGCCCAAGGAGCAGTTCTTC
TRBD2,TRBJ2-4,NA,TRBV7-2,CASSFYLAGGKNIQYF,TGTGCCAGCAGCTTTTATCTAGCGGGGGGCAAAAACATTCAGTACTTC
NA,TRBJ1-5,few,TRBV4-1,CASSQEIIGAILSQPQHF,TGCGCCAGCAGCCAAGAGATAATTGGGGCTATACTATCCCAGCCCCAGCATTTT
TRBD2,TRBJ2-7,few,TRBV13,CASSPGGVGPYEQYF,TGTGCCAGCAGCCCCGGGGGGGTAGGCCCCTACGAGCAGTACTTC
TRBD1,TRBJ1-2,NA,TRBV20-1,CSARDLKLQGTGYTF,TGCAGTGCTAGAGATTTAAAACTACAGGGGACCGGCTACACCTTC
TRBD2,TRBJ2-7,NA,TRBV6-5,CASSYGREEYEQYF,TGTGCCAGCAGTTACGGGCGGGAGGAATACGAGCAGTACTTC
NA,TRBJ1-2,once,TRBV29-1,CSVEDLGGLYGYTF,TGCAGCGTTGAAGATCTGGGCGGTCTCTATGGCTACACCTTC
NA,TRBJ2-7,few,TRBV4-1,CASSLTLGNTGYEQYF,TGCGCCAGCAGCCTCACCCTAGGTAATACTGGGTACGAGCAGTACTTC
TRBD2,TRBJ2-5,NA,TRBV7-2,CASSQLAGGPETQYF,TGTGCCAGCAGCCAACTAGCGGGGGGGCCCGAGACCCAGTACTTC
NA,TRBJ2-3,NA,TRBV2,CASRDGSAADTQYF,TGTGCCAGCAGGGACGGCTCTGCGGCAGATACGCAGTATTTT
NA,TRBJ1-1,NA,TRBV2,CASRSIGAEAFF,TGTGCCAGCAGATCTATAGGAGCCGAAGCTTTCTTT